Below are 9 T cell receptor beta chains sequenced from a single sample in a study of T cells expressing NK-cell markers. Following a re-call of the 5' RACE reads, TCRdb has one entry per CDR3 protein and lacks DNA. The table lists 350,000 to 500,000 distinct CDR3 sequences, with 7.3% in the top ten. Sequenced input: blood T cells: a sorted CD56 or NKG2C T cell subset, CD4+ or CD8+ T cells, or bulk PBMC T cells (not recorded which). Source of these receptors: a woman aged 18 to 69 in good health.

This chain connects TRBV5-6 to TRBJ2-2. Germline V gene data show CDR1 as SGHDT and CDR2 as YYEEEE. The CDR3 consists of 16 residues. The CDR3: CASSLGIPDQAGELFF.

This chain uses TRBV12-3 or TRBV12-4 with TRBJ2-7. The CDR3 sequence is 12 residues long. CDR3 in amino acids: CASSPQSYEQYF.

V gene TRBV10-3 combines with J gene TRBJ2-1; the TRBD1 assignment by TCRdb is unverifiable without DNA. CDR1 and CDR2 (germline): ENHRY, SYGVKD. The length of the CDR3 is 15 residues. The CDR3 reads CAISESVDPGNEQFF.

The chain couples TRBV29-1 to TRBJ2-1. This CDR3 comprises 12 residues. In germline, CDR1 is SQVTM, CDR2 ANQGSEA. Here the CDR3 reads CSADRDYNEQFF.

The chain is built from TRBV7-9 and TRBJ2-3; TCRdb reports TRBD1, a call that lacks DNA to check it against. Germline V lookup: CDR1 SEHNR, CDR2 FQNEAQ (reference sequence). CDR3 length equals 14 residues. CDR3 region: CASSFDRVGDTQYF.

This chain connects TRBV6-1 to TRBJ2-2; checking the TCRdb D call of TRBD1 is not possible without DNA. The germline gives CDR1 MNHNS, CDR2 SASEGT. The CDR3 is 13 amino acids. The CDR3 sequence is CASRSVAPGELFF.

This chain connects TRBV20-1 to TRBJ2-1; TCRdb's D call, TRBD2, is unchecked because there is no DNA. This CDR3 has 16 amino acids. Per germline, CDR1 DFQATT and CDR2 SNEGSKA (reference sequence). The CDR3 loop reads CSARDEGTSGIEEQFF.

V usage is TRBV6-1 and J usage is TRBJ1-5. The CDR3 contains 14 residues. In germline, CDR1 is MNHNS, CDR2 SASEGT. CDR3 region: CASTGTYSNQPQHF.

The gene calls are TRBV25-1 and TRBJ1-1. The CDR3 runs 18 residues. The germline gives CDR1 MGHDK, CDR2 SYGVNS. This chain's CDR3 is CASSESGGSSFMNTEAFF.